Listed below are T cell receptor beta chains from one sample, sequenced in a study of graft-versus-host responses after intestinal transplantation. The protocol was immunoSEQ multiplex PCR, while the TCRdb copy is restricted to in-frame clones and leaves out a portion. This table has 8,800 or so clones, 78% appearing once. The material was ileum tissue, obtained approximately 530 days after intestinal transplant. These receptors came from a human patient who received an intestinal transplant, so some T cells may come from the graft donor. CDR3s include the opening cysteine and the closing phenylalanine or tryptophan. The D gene is left open where the match is weak. Clone sizes are given selectively: once, few, many, or a class where the clone is expanded.

TRBV27,NA,TRBD2,TRBJ2-2,TGTGCCAGCAGAGTAACGACTAGCGCGGGCACCGGGGAGCTGTTTTTT,CASRVTTSAGTGELFF
TRBV2,NA,TRBD1,TRBJ1-1,TGTGCCAGCAGGGGACCGGGACAGTTCATGAACACTGAAGCTTTCTTT,CASRGPGQFMNTEAFF
TRBV6-5,NA,NA,TRBJ2-1,TGTGCCAGCAGTCTTCAATCCTCCCGGAGTGAGCAGTTCTTC,CASSLQSSRSEQFF
TRBV11-2,NA,TRBD1,TRBJ1-1,TGTGCCAGCAGCCCATGGACAGGGGGCAAAGAAGCTTTCTTT,CASSPWTGGKEAFF
TRBV4-1,NA,NA,TRBJ2-3,TGCGCCAGCAGCCAAGATCGTGGGAGTGCGGATACGCAGTATTTT,CASSQDRGSADTQYF
TRBV6-4,medium-sized,TRBD2,TRBJ2-3,TGTGCCACCTCAGCGGGAGAAGGGGGCACAGATACGCAGTATTTT,CATSAGEGGTDTQYF
TRBV27,NA,NA,TRBJ2-7,TGTGCCAGCAGTTTACCGGGAAGCGAGCAGTACTTC,CASSLPGSEQYF
TRBV30,few,NA,TRBJ2-5,TGTGCCTGGAGTGTACAGGTAGGAGGGGAGCAGTACTTC,CAWSVQVGGEQYF
TRBV7-2,NA,NA,TRBJ2-1,TGTGCCAGCAGCCAAAATCCGGGACTCTACTCCTACAATGAGCAGTTCTTC,CASSQNPGLYSYNEQFF
TRBV5-1,NA,NA,TRBJ2-3,TGCGCCAGCAGCTTCACAGATACGCAGTATTTT,CASSFTDTQYF
TRBV2,NA,NA,TRBJ2-7,TGTGCCAGCAGGGTAAAGGGACTGGGGTCCTACGAGCAGTACTTC,CASRVKGLGSYEQYF
TRBV6-6,NA,NA,TRBJ2-7,TGTGCCAGCAGTCATGGGGAGGGGGGAGGTAACTACGAGCAGTACTTC,CASSHGEGGGNYEQYF
TRBV5-1,few,TRBD1,TRBJ1-2,TGCGCCAGCAGCTTAGGGACAGGCTATGGCTACACCTTC,CASSLGTGYGYTF
TRBV11-3,NA,NA,TRBJ2-7,TGTGCCAGCAGCTACTACAGGGTTCCCGTTTGGGAGCAGTACTTC,CASSYYRVPVWEQYF
TRBV10-2,NA,NA,TRBJ2-7,TGCGCCAGCAGAGCCGGGGGCTCCTACGAGCAGTACTTC,CASRAGGSYEQYF
TRBV5-1,few,NA,TRBJ2-3,TGCGCCAGCAGCGGGGCGGGGCAGGGAGGAGATACGCAGTATTTT,CASSGAGQGGDTQYF
TRBV5-4,NA,TRBD2,TRBJ2-7,TGTGCCAGCAGCTCGGGACTAGCGGGAGCCTACGAGCAGTACTTC,CASSSGLAGAYEQYF
TRBV28,NA,NA,TRBJ2-3,TGTGCCAGCAGTCCCGCCTATGGTGGGAGGCGGACAGATACGCAGTATTTT,CASSPAYGGRRTDTQYF
TRBV4-3,NA,NA,TRBJ1-3,TGCGCCAGCAGCCAAGATGTCAGCTCTGGAAACACCATATATTTT,CASSQDVSSGNTIYF
TRBV5-1,NA,NA,TRBJ2-4,TGCGCCAGCAGCCCGGCCCGAGGGGCCAAAAACATTCAGTACTTC,CASSPARGAKNIQYF
TRBV27,NA,TRBD2,TRBJ2-1,TGTGCCAGCAGTCCCTTAGCGGGAGGGTCCTACAATGAGCAGTTCTTC,CASSPLAGGSYNEQFF
TRBV4-1,few,TRBD2,TRBJ2-1,TGCGCCAGCAGCCATAATAGCGGGAGTTACAATGAGCAGTTCTTC,CASSHNSGSYNEQFF
TRBV4-1,NA,NA,TRBJ2-2,TGCGCCAGCAGCCTACCCAGTCGGGCGGTTAGAGGCGGGGAGCTGTTTTTT,CASSLPSRAVRGGELFF
TRBV7-9,NA,TRBD1,TRBJ1-2,TGTGCCAGCAGCTTTACAGGGGGCGACTATGGCTACACCTTC,CASSFTGGDYGYTF
TRBV11-3,NA,NA,TRBJ2-1,TGTGCCAGCAGCTTAGACAGCTCCTACAATGAGCAGTTCTTC,CASSLDSSYNEQFF
TRBV19,NA,NA,TRBJ2-7,TGTGCCAGTAGCTGGGGCTACGAGCAGTACTTC,CASSWGYEQYF
TRBV30,NA,NA,TRBJ2-1,TGTGCCTGGGGTTGGGGGGCAGCCTACAATGAGCAGTTCTTC,CAWGWGAAYNEQFF
TRBV29-1,NA,NA,TRBJ2-4,TGCAGCGTTGAGTTAGCCAAAAACATTCAGTACTTC,CSVELAKNIQYF
TRBV5-5,NA,NA,TRBJ2-5,TGTGCCAGCAGCTTGTATTTAGAGACCCAGTACTTC,CASSLYLETQYF
TRBV13,NA,NA,TRBJ1-3,TGTGCCAGCAGGGCAGGGGGAAACACCATATATTTT,CASRAGGNTIYF
TRBV5-4,NA,NA,TRBJ2-5,TGTGCCAGCAGCTTGGTCCCTAGTCAAGAGACCCAGTACTTC,CASSLVPSQETQYF
TRBV6-5,NA,NA,TRBJ2-2,TGTGCCAGCAGTAGTCATAGTAAATACACCGGGGAGCTGTTTTTT,CASSSHSKYTGELFF
TRBV5-6,NA,TRBD2,TRBJ2-5,TGTGCCAGCCTTAGCGGACTAGCGGGGGCGGGGGAGACCCAGTACTTC,CASLSGLAGAGETQYF
TRBV5-1,NA,NA,TRBJ1-2,TGCGCCAGCAGCTTGGCAGGTCCGGCGAACTATGGCTACACCTTC,CASSLAGPANYGYTF
TRBV7-8,few,NA,TRBJ1-3,TGTGCCAGCGGTCAGGGTTTAGCTGGAAACACCATATATTTT,CASGQGLAGNTIYF
TRBV6-5,NA,NA,TRBJ1-4,TGTGCCAGTTCAAATTGGGAAAAACTGTTTTTT,CASSNWEKLFF
TRBV27,NA,NA,TRBJ2-2,TGTGCCAGCAGTCAAAAGGGGGGACCCTACACCGGGGAGCTGTTTTTT,CASSQKGGPYTGELFF
TRBV6-1,NA,NA,TRBJ2-2,TGTGCCAGCGGGACCATGGCGAACACCGGGGAGCTGTTTTTT,CASGTMANTGELFF
TRBV7-2,NA,TRBD1,TRBJ2-7,TGTGCCAGCAGCTTAGAATCGGGACAGTCCTACGAGCAGTACTTC,CASSLESGQSYEQYF
TRBV6-4,NA,NA,TRBJ2-3,TGTGCCAGCAGTAGCGGGAGCACAGATACGCAGTATTTT,CASSSGSTDTQYF
TRBV7-2,NA,NA,TRBJ1-3,TGTGCCAGCAGCCCATTCAGGGGTGAGGCTGGAAACACCATATATTTT,CASSPFRGEAGNTIYF
TRBV5-6,few,NA,TRBJ1-1,TGTGCCAGCAGCTTGGACAGGAACACTGAAGCTTTCTTT,CASSLDRNTEAFF
TRBV6-5,NA,NA,TRBJ2-7,TGTGCCAGCACTCGGGGCTCCGAGCAGTACTTC,CASTRGSEQYF
TRBV5-5,NA,NA,TRBJ1-3,TGTGCCAGCAGCCAGAGGACAGACCGGACTGGAAACACCGTATATTTT,CASSQRTDRTGNTVYF